This is a list of T cell receptor beta chains from one sample in a study of blood T cell repertoires in COVID-19. Some clones are missing from TCRdb's copy, which holds only in-frame ones; the method was immunoSEQ multiplex PCR. This table has hundreds of thousands of clones, roughly 88% appearing once. The specimen sequenced was PBMCs or T cells enriched from blood (not recorded which). All receptors come from a woman in her forties with acute COVID-19. Each CDR3 is given with its conserved first and last residue. The D gene is left open where the match is weak.

J: TRBJ2-1
D: TRBD1
V: TRBV18
CDR3: CASSRRQGALYNEQFF

J: TRBJ2-7
D: .
V: TRBV9
CDR3: CASSLGLGYYEQYF

J: TRBJ2-2
D: .
V: TRBV27
CDR3: CASSSRTPNTGELFF

J: TRBJ2-1
D: TRBD2
V: TRBV27
CDR3: CASAGEANEQFF

J: TRBJ2-1
D: .
V: TRBV14
CDR3: CASSRQRVYNEQFF

J: TRBJ2-3
D: TRBD2
V: TRBV19
CDR3: CASRLAGEQYF

J: TRBJ1-5
D: .
V: TRBV5-6
CDR3: CASSLTGDNQPQHF

J: TRBJ2-5
D: .
V: TRBV2
CDR3: CASSPTHGETQYF

J: TRBJ2-2
D: TRBD2
V: TRBV11-3
CDR3: CASLAGATGELFF

J: TRBJ1-4
D: TRBD1
V: TRBV15
CDR3: CATSVGQANEKLFF

J: TRBJ1-5
D: TRBD1
V: TRBV23-1
CDR3: CASSQTRQGLNQPQHF

J: TRBJ1-6
D: .
V: TRBV24-1
CDR3: CATSRTGYNSPLHF

J: TRBJ1-6
D: TRBD1
V: TRBV7-6
CDR3: CASSPGQGRSPLHF

J: TRBJ1-1
D: .
V: TRBV30
CDR3: CAWSRETMNTEAFF

J: TRBJ2-1
D: TRBD2
V: TRBV20-1
CDR3: CSASLAGGFFFNEQFF

J: TRBJ1-1
D: .
V: TRBV18
CDR3: CASSPQQENTEAFF

J: TRBJ1-3
D: TRBD1
V: TRBV7-9
CDR3: CASSYPGQGGGNTIYF

J: TRBJ2-2
D: TRBD1
V: TRBV2
CDR3: CASSRQGHTGELFF

J: TRBJ1-5
D: TRBD1
V: TRBV19
CDR3: CASSGGQGPLQPQHF

J: TRBJ2-2
D: TRBD2
V: TRBV4-1
CDR3: CASSDKREVLGGELFF

J: TRBJ2-5
D: .
V: TRBV7-9
CDR3: CASSLDGRREETQYF

J: TRBJ1-1
D: TRBD1
V: TRBV11-3
CDR3: CASSAQGWRQGANTEAFF

J: TRBJ1-3
D: .
V: TRBV2
CDR3: CASSYSGNTIYF

J: TRBJ1-2
D: .
V: TRBV9
CDR3: CASSVSQRNPLTYGYTF

J: TRBJ1-2
D: TRBD1
V: TRBV27
CDR3: CASSLKTGVGYGYTF

J: TRBJ1-2
D: .
V: TRBV19
CDR3: CASSMGWTLTNYGYTF

J: TRBJ2-3
D: TRBD2
V: TRBV19
CDR3: CASRLRRGLGTDTQYF

J: TRBJ1-1
D: .
V: TRBV5-1
CDR3: CASSLGPQGQGTEAFF

J: TRBJ2-1
D: TRBD2
V: TRBV27
CDR3: CASSFSLAAIGEQFF

J: TRBJ2-1
D: .
V: TRBV12-3/TRBV12-4
CDR3: CASSKGYNEQFF

J: TRBJ2-3
D: TRBD2
V: TRBV7-2
CDR3: CASSLMGLAGKDTQYF

J: TRBJ2-1
D: .
V: TRBV9
CDR3: CASSVRQGGYNEQFF

J: TRBJ1-2
D: .
V: TRBV9
CDR3: CASSGLVGYGYTF

J: TRBJ2-5
D: .
V: TRBV3-1/TRBV3-2
CDR3: CASSQDPHARYQETQYF

J: TRBJ2-1
D: .
V: TRBV27
CDR3: CASSSGSSYNEQFF